This entry describes one TCR beta chain. Antigen specificity is unknown. These data come from a study of cytomegalovirus exposure and HLA in healthy donors. About the study: There were about 85 million unique TCRs (from HLA-typed donors) in an early data release.

Findings and limits, study-wide: Apart from CMV serostatus, no immune exposure information was available.

13 Jbeta primers and 60 Vbeta primers were used for the PCR. Using immunoSEQ multiplex PCR, the repertoire was profiled, and TCRdb retains in-frame clones only, with some absent. The sample holds about 190,000 clones; about nine tenths are singletons and the top ten take more than 1%. When sampled, the donors appeared nominally healthy, though they likely had unrecorded immune exposures. The clonotype originates from a boy aged 2-9 years in good health and CMV-seronegative. Sequenced sample: PBMCs.

This chain's CDR3 is CASSSNYGYTF. CDR3 coding DNA: TGTGCCAGCAGCTCGAACTATGGCTACACCTTC. The V and J genes are TRBV7-9 and TRBJ1-2; D gene unclear. CDR3 length equals 11 residues. Trimming pared 4 bases from V and 2 bases from J, leaving 2 bases between. The germline V gene has CDR1 SEHNR and CDR2 FQNEAQ (reference sequence).